This TCR beta chain stems from a study of immune evolution from preneoplasia to lung adenocarcinoma. General study points: Normal lung had the highest top T cell clone frequencies.

Regarding this clone: The antigen remains undetermined.

Trimming cost V 0 bases and J 3 bases, with 7 bases left between them. Germline values: CDR1 SGDLS, CDR2 YYNGEE. The CDR3 has 14 residues. TCRdb keeps only in-frame clones here, not all; method: immunoSEQ multiplex PCR. The sample contains approximately 7,000 clones, over 75% of which appear only once. The V call is TRBV9, the J call TRBJ2-1; no reliable D call. The sample consisted of FFPE invasive lung adenocarcinoma tissue. This TCR derives from a person aged 55 to 75 with lung adenocarcinoma. The CDR3 reads CASSVATVYNEQFF. CDR3 in DNA: TGTGCCAGCAGCGTAGCTACGGTCTACAATGAGCAGTTCTTC.